This T cell receptor (beta chain) derives from a study of blood T cell repertoires in COVID-19. V was trimmed by 8 bases and J by 7 bases, leaving 26 bases between them. Germline CDR1 LNHDA, CDR2 SQIVND (reference sequence). CDR3 length: 17 residues. This clone was detected only a few times. Assay: immunoSEQ multiplex PCR; the TCRdb copy retains only in-frame clones and omits some. Of 140,000 to 150,000 clones listed, around 90% were seen once; the top ten hold approximately 10%. This chain links TRBV19 with TRBJ1-4; D is perhaps TRBD1 (5 bases). The sample comprised peripheral blood. The clonotype comes from a man aged 55 to 70 with active or convalescent COVID-19. CDR3 DNA: TGTGCCAGTGGTCAAAGGGGAGTTTCGGGGGGAGGTGAAAAACTGTTTTTT. This encodes CASGQRGVSGGGEKLFF.